These T cell receptor beta chains were read from a single sample in a study of blood T cells in healthy people across ages. Via MiXCR, TCRdb re-called the 5' RACE reads, giving one row per CDR3 protein. The table shows nearly 1 million distinct CDR3 sequences, with roughly 51% occurring only once. Specimen: blood. These receptors all come from a woman aged 60-75 years in good health. CDR3s include the opening cysteine and the closing phenylalanine or tryptophan. The order of the fields is clone size, V gene, D gene, J gene, CDR3 DNA, CDR3 protein. The D gene is left open where the match is weak. Part of the rows lack a size; the others show once, few, many or a class for expanded clones.

few	TRBV7-2	TRBD2	TRBJ2-7	TGTGCCAGCAGCCGACGGGGAGGGGAGGCCTACGAGCAGTACTTC	CASSRRGGEAYEQYF
.	TRBV28	.	TRBJ1-2	TGTGCCAGCAGTTTCTTTGGACGGGACTATGGCTACACCTTC	CASSFFGRDYGYTF
.	TRBV20-1	TRBD2	TRBJ2-1	TGCAGTGCTGAAAAAGCGGGAATTCGAGATGAGCAGTTCTTC	CSAEKAGIRDEQFF
many	TRBV29-1	TRBD2	TRBJ2-3	TGCGGATTTAGCGGGACGAACACAGATACGCAGTATTTT	CGFSGTNTDTQYF
few	TRBV9	.	TRBJ2-6	TGTGCCAGCAGGTTCGCCGACTCTGGGGCCAACGTCCTGACTTTC	CASRFADSGANVLTF
few	TRBV9	.	TRBJ2-3	TGTGCCAGCAGCGTAGGGGGGGCCCCCACAGATACGCAGTATTTT	CASSVGGAPTDTQYF
.	TRBV29-1	.	TRBJ2-1	TGCAGCACCCCGAGTAGACCCCCTCAAGAGACCCAGTTCTTC	CSTPSRPPQETQFF
.	TRBV6-1	.	TRBJ2-7	TGTGCCAGCAGTGAAATCCCGAATCAATACGAGCAGTACTTC	CASSEIPNQYEQYF
.	TRBV24-1	TRBD2	TRBJ2-5	TGTGCCACCAGTGATCCAGCAGCGGGAGAATGGGATGAGCAGTACTTC	CATSDPAAGEWDEQYF
.	TRBV7-2	TRBD2	TRBJ2-7	TGTGCCAGCAGCTCCATCGTTCGGGCTAGCGGTTCCTACGAGCAGTACTTC	CASSSIVRASGSYEQYF
few	TRBV6-1	.	TRBJ2-5	TGTGCCAGCCGAGGGGTTGCGGTTGCGACCCAGTACTTC	CASRGVAVATQYF
few	TRBV11-2	.	TRBJ2-3	TGTGCCAGCAGCCCCGGGGGGCGTGCTGGCACAGATACGCAGTATTTT	CASSPGGRAGTDTQYF
.	TRBV29-1	.	TRBJ2-2	TGCAGCGTTGGGAGGCCCAGGGGCGGGGAGCTGTTTTTT	CSVGRPRGGELFF
.	TRBV12-3/TRBV12-4	TRBD2	TRBJ2-7	TGTGCCAGCAGTTCCGGCCAGGGAGGGTCCTACGAGCAGTACTTC	CASSSGQGGSYEQYF
few	TRBV3-1	.	TRBJ2-3	TGTGCCAGCAGCCAAGCGGCCAAGGGCCCAGATACGCAGTATTTT	CASSQAAKGPDTQYF
.	TRBV4-3	TRBD2	TRBJ2-7	TGCGCCAGCAGCCAAGATCTAGCGGGAAGGCTCTACGAGCAGTACTTC	CASSQDLAGRLYEQYF
.	TRBV7-7	.	TRBJ2-5	TGTGCCAACAGCTTAGTACCCCAGGATCCCCAGTACTTC	CANSLVPQDPQYF
.	TRBV12-3/TRBV12-4	TRBD1	TRBJ1-2	TGTGCCAGCAGACGTGAACAGGGGGGAGACTATGGCTACACCTTC	CASRREQGGDYGYTF
.	TRBV10-3	TRBD1	TRBJ2-1	TGTGCCATCAGGGTGACGGGACAGTGGGATGAGCAGTTCTTC	CAIRVTGQWDEQFF
once	TRBV6-2/TRBV6-3	.	TRBJ1-2	TGTGCCAGCAGGCGTAGGGACCCCTCCGGCTATGGCTACACCTTC	CASRRRDPSGYGYTF
.	TRBV20-1	.	TRBJ2-7	TGCAAAGAGAGGTACGGCGGACCGAGTTACGAGCAGTACTTC	CKERYGGPSYEQYF
.	TRBV5-5	.	TRBJ2-2	TGTGCCAGCAGCCACCCAGGGGCGGCCGGGGAGCTGTTTTTT	CASSHPGAAGELFF
.	TRBV4-1	TRBD2	TRBJ2-3	TGCGCCAGCAGTACCCTAGCGGGAGGTTTATCTAGCACAGATACGCAGTATTTT	CASSTLAGGLSSTDTQYF
.	TRBV7-9	.	TRBJ2-4	TGTGCCAGCAGCTTGGACTTACAGGTCAACATTCAGTACTTC	CASSLDLQVNIQYF
.	TRBV7-2	.	TRBJ2-1	TGTGCCAGCAGCGCAGGGTCAGGGCAGAATGAGCAGTTCTTC	CASSAGSGQNEQFF
.	TRBV7-2	.	TRBJ1-1	TGTGCCAGCCTTAACACTGAAGCTTTCTTT	CASLNTEAFF
few	TRBV29-1	TRBD1	TRBJ1-4	TGCAGCGTTGAAGGGGGACAGACAACTAATGAAAAACTGTTTTTT	CSVEGGQTTNEKLFF
.	TRBV11-1	.	TRBJ2-7	TGTGCCAGCAGCTTAATTGGAGCGAACGAGCAGTACTTC	CASSLIGANEQYF
.	TRBV6-1	.	TRBJ2-3	TGTGCCAGCAGGTCGGGGTTAGTAGGAGATACGCAGTATTTT	CASRSGLVGDTQYF
few	TRBV6-5	.	TRBJ1-2	TGTGCCAGCAGAGGGGCCCCCGGGACAAAGAGCGGCTACACCTTC	CASRGAPGTKSGYTF
.	TRBV7-2	.	TRBJ1-2	TGTGCCAGCAGTCCGCTGGCGGAGTACTATGGCTACACCTTC	CASSPLAEYYGYTF
.	TRBV18	.	TRBJ2-7	TGTGCCAGCTCACCACAGGGAAACTACGAGCAGTACTTC	CASSPQGNYEQYF
.	TRBV7-2	.	TRBJ2-5	TGTGCCAGCAGCTTAGAGACCCGCCAAGAGACCCAGTACTTC	CASSLETRQETQYF
.	TRBV28	.	TRBJ2-7	TGTGCCAGCAGCAAACGGGGATCAGGGCGCCCCTACGAGCAGTACTTC	CASSKRGSGRPYEQYF
few	TRBV25-1	.	TRBJ2-3	TGTGCCAGCAGTGACGGGGCAACAGATACGCAGTATTTT	CASSDGATDTQYF
few	TRBV12-3/TRBV12-4	.	TRBJ2-7	TGTGCCAGCACTTTAACTGTACCACCCTACGAGCAGTACTTC	CASTLTVPPYEQYF
.	TRBV20-1	TRBD2	TRBJ2-7	TGCAGTACTCCCCGGTGGAGCGGGAGCTTCTACGGTGAGCAGTACTTC	CSTPRWSGSFYGEQYF
.	TRBV20-1	.	TRBJ1-1	TGCAGTGCGGATACAGGGAAAACTGAAGCTTTCTTT	CSADTGKTEAFF
few	TRBV10-3	TRBD1	TRBJ2-7	TGTGCCATCAGTGAGTCGAGGACAGGGACGGACGAGCAGTACTTC	CAISESRTGTDEQYF
.	TRBV27	.	TRBJ1-6	TGTGCCAGCAGTCCAGCGGGACGGAGTAATTCACCCCTCCACTTT	CASSPAGRSNSPLHF
.	TRBV12-3/TRBV12-4	.	TRBJ2-3	TGTGCCAGCAGCAGACGGGAGCGTGGCACAGATACGCAGTATTTT	CASSRRERGTDTQYF
.	TRBV6-5	TRBD2	TRBJ2-7	TGTGCCAGCAGTTACACCCTAGCGGGAGGAAACGAGCAGTACTTC	CASSYTLAGGNEQYF
.	TRBV28	TRBD1	TRBJ2-1	TGTGCCAGCAGCCCAAGCCCGGGACAGGGGAACTATGAGCAGTTCTTC	CASSPSPGQGNYEQFF
.	TRBV25-1	.	TRBJ2-5	TGTGCCAGCAGTGCCCCGGGGGCGGTAGAGACCCAGTACTTC	CASSAPGAVETQYF
.	TRBV4-1	.	TRBJ1-1	TGCGCCAGCAGCCAAGTTAAGACAGGTCTTTTGAACACTGAAGCTTTCTTT	CASSQVKTGLLNTEAFF
.	TRBV5-1	TRBD1	TRBJ2-7	TGCGCCAGCAGCTTGTATGCCACAGGGGGCCCCCACGAGCAGTACTTC	CASSLYATGGPHEQYF
.	TRBV29-1	TRBD2	TRBJ2-1	TGCAGCACGTCTAGCGGAATTTACTACAATGAGCAGTTCTTC	CSTSSGIYYNEQFF
.	TRBV7-2	.	TRBJ2-3	TGTGCCAGCAGCAACCCGACAGGCACAGGTGATACGCAGTATTTT	CASSNPTGTGDTQYF
.	TRBV28	.	TRBJ1-1	TGTGCCGCCAGGGGGAACACTGAAGCTTTCTTT	CAARGNTEAFF
once	TRBV6-4	.	TRBJ2-6	TGTGCCAGCAGTGCTGGCTCCTCGACCTCTGGGGCCAACGTCCTGACTTTC	CASSAGSSTSGANVLTF
once	TRBV27	.	TRBJ2-7	TGTGCCAGCACCCAGTACAATGAGCAGTACTTC	CASTQYNEQYF
.	TRBV14	.	TRBJ2-2	TGTGCCAGTAGCCAAGGACGCGGGGAGCTGTTTTTT	CASSQGRGELFF
.	TRBV6-1	TRBD1	TRBJ2-7	TGTGCCAGCAGTCGCCCGGGACAGGGGCTTTACGAGCAGTACTTC	CASSRPGQGLYEQYF
.	TRBV28	.	TRBJ1-5	TGTGCCAGCAGTTTTGGTTCTCAGCCCCAGCATTTT	CASSFGSQPQHF
few	TRBV7-2	.	TRBJ2-1	TGTGCCAGCAGCTACTTGTTAGGGTACAATGAGCAGTTCTTC	CASSYLLGYNEQFF
once	TRBV13	TRBD2	TRBJ2-3	TGTGCCAGCAGCCGTCGACTAGCGGGTGTTAGCACAGATACGCAGTATTTT	CASSRRLAGVSTDTQYF
few	TRBV14	.	TRBJ2-7	TGTGCCAGCAGCCAAGACCCCATCTGGAGCGAGCAGTACTTC	CASSQDPIWSEQYF
.	TRBV6-4	.	TRBJ2-1	TGTGCCAGCAAAGCGAAGGGCGTATACAATGAGCAGTTCTTC	CASKAKGVYNEQFF
.	TRBV5-1	.	TRBJ2-7	TGCGCCAGCAGCTTGGGTTGGTCGGATAGCTCCTACAATGAGCAGTACTTC	CASSLGWSDSSYNEQYF